A single sample is the source of the 13 T cell receptor beta chains below, sequenced in a study of T cell responses to AZD1222 COVID-19 vaccine. Sequencing was performed with immunoSEQ multiplex PCR; in TCRdb, only in-frame clones are kept and a portion is missing. The table records roughly 100,000 clones, around 87% of them present only once. The sequencing used peripheral blood, collected 28 days after the second AZD1222 dose. These receptors were collected from an adult who received the AZD1222 COVID-19 vaccine.

This rearrangement joins TRBV5-1 to TRBJ2-3; 10 bases align to TRBD2. The CDR3 covers 16 residues. With 2 bases clipped from V and 2 bases from J, the junction kept 5 bases outside the gene matches. Germline CDR1 and CDR2: SGHRS and YFSETQ. CDR3 loop: CASSLGLADSTDTQYF. The DNA of the CDR3 is TGCGCCAGCAGCTTAGGACTAGCGGACTCCACAGATACGCAGTATTTT.

This rearrangement joins TRBV25-1 to TRBJ1-5; D is uncertain. The germline V and J ends were trimmed by 2 bases and 4 bases, with 3 bases remaining between them. CDR1 is MGHDK and CDR2 is SYGVNS in the germline V gene. This CDR3 is 12 amino acids long. The CDR3 region has the DNA TGTGCCAGCAGTGAAGGGAATCAGCCCCAGCATTTT. The encoded protein is CASSEGNQPQHF.

The chain uses TRBV29-1 and TRBJ1-2; no definite D call. The V end was cut by 6 bases, the J end by 4 bases, with 15 bases between. The CDR3 covers 13 residues. In germline, CDR1 is SQVTM, CDR2 ANQGSEA. The CDR3 DNA reads TGCAGCGTCCTAGGAGACTTTACCTATGGCTACACCTTC. Amino acids: CSVLGDFTYGYTF. The full variable domain, its missing parts supplied by reference TRBV29-1 and TRBJ1-2, is SAVISQKPSRDICQRGTSLTIQCQVDSQVTMMFWYRQQPGQSLTLIATANQGSEATYESGFVIDKFPISRPNLTFSTLTVSNMSPEDSSIYLCSVLGDFTYGYTFGSGTRLTVV.

V and J are TRBV28 and TRBJ2-7; 9 bases are a match to TRBD1. The CDR3 covers 15 residues. V gave up 8 bases and J gave up 1 base; unmatched junction bases: 9. Germline CDR1 and CDR2: MDHEN and SYDVKM. This CDR3 is CASGVGQGMSYEQYF. CDR3 nucleotides: TGTGCCAGCGGGGTCGGACAGGGGATGTCCTACGAGCAGTACTTC.

The rearrangement joins TRBV3-1 (or the pseudogene TRBV3-2) to TRBJ2-6; 12 nucleotides align to TRBD1. This CDR3 spans 18 amino acids. Germline CDR1 LGHDT, CDR2 YNNKEL (reference sequence). The V gene end was trimmed by 2 bases and the J gene end by 2 bases; junction bases not matched to a gene: 4. The CDR3 DNA sequence: TGTGCCAGCAGCCAAAACCGGGACAGGGGGCCTGGGGCCAACGTCCTGACTTTC. Translating gives CASSQNRDRGPGANVLTF.

The chain combines TRBV3-1 (or the pseudogene TRBV3-2) with TRBJ1-4; a possible D gene is TRBD1 (6 bases). Germline V lookup: CDR1 LGHDT, CDR2 YNNKEL (reference sequence). The CDR3 loop spans 15 amino acids. Trimming left V 3 bases short and J 0 bases short, with 8 bases between. CDR3 nucleotides: TGTGCCAGCAGCCATTACAGGGCAACTAATGAAAAACTGTTTTTT. Encoded protein: CASSHYRATNEKLFF.

The rearrangement uses TRBV11-1 and TRBJ2-7, with 11 bases that match TRBD2. V gave up 5 bases and J gave up 3 bases; unmatched junction bases: 9. Germline CDR1 is SGHAT and CDR2 is FQDESV (reference sequence). CDR3 size: 16 residues. CDR3 in amino acids: CASSRGTSGGGYEQYF. The CDR3 DNA reads TGTGCCAGCAGCCGTGGGACTAGCGGAGGGGGCTACGAGCAGTACTTC.

CDR3 coding DNA: TGTGCCAGCAGTCACCCTAGCGCGCAGCAGTACTTC. Its translation is CASSHPSAQQYF. J is TRBJ2-7 and V is TRBV12-3 or TRBV12-4; D might be TRBD2 (6 bases). V was cut by 5 bases and J by 8 bases, with 13 bases left in between. This CDR3 region has 12 residues.

The chain combines TRBV5-5 with TRBJ1-2; D gene unclear. The CDR3 spans 13 residues. V was cut by 6 bases and J by 3 bases, with 12 bases left in between. The germline CDR1 and CDR2 sequences are SGHKS and YYEKEE (reference sequence). CDR3 sequence reads: CASKRVTDYGYTF. DNA for the CDR3: TGTGCCAGCAAAAGGGTCACCGACTATGGCTACACCTTC. The whole variable domain, remainder taken from reference TRBV5-5 and TRBJ1-2, is DAGVTQSPTHLIKTRGQQVTLRCSPISGHKSVSWYQQVLGQGPQFIFQYYEKEERGRGNFPDRFSARQFPNYSSELNVNALLLGDSALYLCASKRVTDYGYTFGSGTRLTVV.

The genes are TRBV5-1 and TRBJ1-1; possible D gene TRBD1, 5 bases. This CDR3 comprises 17 residues. Deletions cut 0 bases from V and 3 bases from J, with 18 bases between. CDR1 and CDR2 (germline): SGHRS, YFSETQ. The CDR3 DNA reads TGCGCCAGCAGCTTGGGCGGGGGAGCCGGCATATACACTGAAGCTTTCTTT. Translating it yields CASSLGGGAGIYTEAFF.

The chain links TRBV6-6 to TRBJ2-1; D remains ambiguous. V lost 5 bases, J lost 0 bases, and 14 bases lay in between. CDR3 length: 16 residues. Germline V gives CDR1 MNHNY, CDR2 SVGAGI (reference sequence). CDR3 region: CASSRVGMSSYNEQFF. The CDR3 DNA follows: TGTGCCAGCAGTCGAGTAGGCATGAGCTCCTACAATGAGCAGTTCTTC.

This clone was recorded only once. The CDR3 sequence: CASSPAGTPYEQYF. Written as DNA, the CDR3 is TGTGCCAGCAGCCCAGCGGGGACGCCCTACGAGCAGTACTTC. The chain links TRBV11-2 to TRBJ2-7; 7 nucleotides align to TRBD2. This CDR3 comprises 14 residues. Germline V lookup: CDR1 SGHAT, CDR2 FQNNGV. J gave up 2 bases and V 5 bases, and 6 bases lay outside the gene matches.

The rearrangement uses TRBV7-9 and TRBJ1-2; D is unclear. Germline values: CDR1 SEHNR, CDR2 FQNEAQ (reference sequence). The CDR3 has 12 amino acids. V was trimmed by 2 bases and J by 8 bases, leaving 9 bases between them. The CDR3 is CASSLIQYGYTF. As DNA, the CDR3 is TGTGCCAGCAGCTTAATCCAGTACGGCTACACCTTC.